This TCR beta chain was identified during a study of T cell responses to AZD1222 COVID-19 vaccine. Trimming pared 6 bases from V and 2 bases from J, leaving 14 bases between. Looked up from germline, CDR1 is LNHDA and CDR2 is SQIVND (reference sequence). This CDR3 contains 15 residues. Produced via immunoSEQ multiplex PCR; TCRdb's table is partial and in-frame only. The sample consists of about 130,000 clones, 80% to 95% of them appearing once. Comments on this clone: Its antigen is unidentified.

Findings and limits, study-wide: Repertoires were obtained solely post-peak T cell response. Two AZD1222 doses significantly raised spike-specific TCR breadth and depth over controls.

The receptor's source is an adult who received the AZD1222 COVID-19 vaccine. This sample comprised peripheral blood, obtained 28 days after the second AZD1222 dose. The chain joins TRBV19 to TRBJ1-3; a weak D match, TRBD1 (6 bases). The CDR3 spells CASSNDRSTGNTIYF. The CDR3 coding sequence is TGTGCCAGTAGCAATGACAGGTCTACTGGAAACACCATATATTTT.